These T cell receptor beta chains were read from a single sample in a study of PD-1 blockade in classical Hodgkin lymphoma. The method was immunoSEQ multiplex PCR; TCRdb's version includes in-frame clones alone and lacks a portion of them. The table has about 99,000 clones, roughly 79% seen once. The specimen comprised peripheral blood mononuclear cells (PBMCs), sampled before the second cycle of nivolumab. The receptor source for this set is a human donor with classical Hodgkin lymphoma. CDR3s include the opening cysteine and the closing phenylalanine or tryptophan. A D gene is named only where the DNA matches it firmly. Clone size, where shown, is once, few, many, or a class for clones that have expanded.

j_call d_call clone_size v_call cdr3_aa cdr3_nt
TRBJ2-5 TRBD1 NA TRBV5-1 CASSPGTGSETQYF TGCGCCAGCAGCCCCGGGACAGGGAGTGAGACCCAGTACTTC
TRBJ1-1 NA NA TRBV2 CASRSSEGLGTEAFF TGTGCCAGCAGATCGAGTGAGGGATTAGGGACTGAAGCTTTCTTT
TRBJ2-3 TRBD2 NA TRBV5-4 CASSFKTSALTDTQYF TGTGCCAGCAGCTTTAAGACTAGCGCCCTCACAGATACGCAGTATTTT
TRBJ2-7 NA NA TRBV4-1 CASSPLLTGIHEQYF TGCGCCAGCAGCCCACTCCTTACAGGGATCCACGAGCAGTACTTC
TRBJ1-1 NA NA TRBV7-2 CASSLGGSYTEAFF TGTGCCAGCAGCTTAGGGGGCAGCTACACTGAAGCTTTCTTT
TRBJ2-3 TRBD2 NA TRBV27 CASTTGGPTDTQYF TGTGCCAGCACCACGGGAGGGCCGACAGATACGCAGTATTTT
TRBJ1-1 NA once TRBV5-1 CASSSDGLNTEAFF TGCGCCAGCAGCTCTGACGGGCTGAACACTGAAGCTTTCTTT
TRBJ2-1 TRBD2 NA TRBV9 CASSVDLAENNEQFF TGTGCCAGCAGCGTAGACCTAGCGGAAAACAATGAGCAGTTCTTC
TRBJ1-1 NA NA TRBV28 CASRRDSRAEAFF TGTGCCAGCAGGAGGGACTCGCGGGCTGAAGCTTTCTTT
TRBJ1-5 NA once TRBV5-8 CASSLGQNSNQPQHF TGTGCCAGCAGCTTGGGACAGAATAGCAATCAGCCCCAGCATTTT
TRBJ1-3 NA once TRBV9 CASSPSGTLGGNTIYF TGTGCCAGCAGCCCCTCCGGGACTTTGGGAGGAAACACCATATATTTT
TRBJ1-5 NA few TRBV19 CASSISRDGQPQHF TGTGCCAGTAGTATATCCAGGGATGGGCAGCCCCAGCATTTT
TRBJ2-3 NA NA TRBV7-8 CASSLTGRTPPDTQYF TGTGCCAGCAGCTTAACGGGCCGCACTCCGCCGGATACGCAGTATTTT
TRBJ1-4 TRBD1 NA TRBV6-5 CASSTRTGVEKLFF TGTGCCAGCAGTACCCGGACAGGTGTTGAAAAACTGTTTTTT